There are many counts of the clone carrying this T cell receptor beta chain. The antigen is not known. These data are taken from a study of regulatory T cells in long-lasting Graves disease. Study conclusions and caveats: Sample size, which was small, may have reduced accuracy. Persistent disease showed a preference for TRBV28, TRBJ1-2 and TRBJ2-5.

Construction of TCR beta libraries relied on iRepertoire HTBI primers and on Arm-PCR targeting CDR3 regions. TCRdb analysed the multiplex PCR reads with MiXCR anew, one entry per CDR3 protein. This sample has about 450,000 distinct CDR3 sequences, with roughly 15% found just once. V was shortened by 4 bases and J by 5 bases, with 20 bases between the two germline ends. CDR3 length: 16 amino acids. The germline CDR1 and CDR2 sequences are KGHSH and LQKENI. Time point indicated: newly diagnosed GD, antithyroid drugs for less than 3 months. Extracted PBMC RNA gave rise to the TCR library. The data also belong to a second study, concerning T cells in Graves' hyperthyroidism and ophthalmopathy. That paper states: Initially, a first-round RT-PCR of the TCR CDR3 employed the HTBI primer set.

This sample comprised peripheral blood mononuclear cells (PBMCs), obtained at new diagnosis, from a patient treated with antithyroid drugs. This chain joins TRBV18 and TRBJ1-2; D might be TRBD1 (5 bases). The clonotype was recovered from a young woman with Graves disease. CDR3 sequence reads: CASSQQPTAGLYGYTF. CDR3 bases: TGTGCCAGCTCACAACAACCTACGGCGGGGCTATATGGCTACACCTTC.